The rows below give T cell receptor beta chains drawn from one sample of a study of vaccination and CD4 T cells after COVID-19. TCRdb redid the calling of the PCR reads with MiXCR, one entry per CDR3 protein. This sample yields over 9,000 distinct CDR3 sequences, of which about 40% are seen a single time; more than 15% belongs to the top ten. No antigens are known for them. The sample taken for sequencing was CD4+ T cells from blood, cultured in vitro. The receptors come from a human donor in good health. The CDR3 runs from the conserved cysteine through the conserved F or W. The D gene is left open where the match is weak.

>TRBJ2-7|NA|TRBV27
CASRFRGGQQWSFEQYF
>TRBJ1-1|NA|TRBV20-1
CSARGGAGNTEAFF
>TRBJ2-5|TRBD1|TRBV20-1
CSARQGLETQYF
>TRBJ2-1|NA|TRBV24-1
CATSDRGPLSNNEQFF
>TRBJ2-3|TRBD2|TRBV7-3
CASGIAGGPYDTDTQYF
>TRBJ1-1|NA|TRBV4-1
CASSQDTVGTEAFF
>TRBJ2-3|NA|TRBV10-3
CAIRGLAFTDTQYF
>TRBJ1-1|NA|TRBV6-5
CASSYSWRGTEAFF
>TRBJ2-7|NA|TRBV6-2/TRBV6-3
CASSYSEVSSEQYF
>TRBJ1-4|NA|TRBV6-1
CASSPQWGAKLFF
>TRBJ2-2|TRBD2|TRBV7-3
CASSKREERNTGELFF
>TRBJ1-2|TRBD1|TRBV19
CASSTLGQINYGYTF
>TRBJ2-5|TRBD2|TRBV7-9
CASSFAPTSDQETQYF
>TRBJ2-7|TRBD2|TRBV27
CASSLMAGVWEQYF
>TRBJ1-1|TRBD1|TRBV27
CASRLSLGRRGTGGFHTEAFF
>TRBJ1-6|TRBD1|TRBV7-9
CASSPGGQGARGTLHF
>TRBJ1-1|NA|TRBV7-2
CASSTGRLNTEAFF
>TRBJ1-2|TRBD1|TRBV20-1
CSASGNAGGNYGYTF
>TRBJ1-2|NA|TRBV19
CASSTRVFNYGYTF
>TRBJ1-6|NA|TRBV7-6
CASSLYAGVGGNSPLHF
>TRBJ2-3|NA|TRBV20-1
CSASQGPDTQYF
>TRBJ2-7|TRBD2|TRBV6-1
CASSRSGRQSYEQYF
>TRBJ2-2|NA|TRBV19
CASSPTGLQNTGELFF
>TRBJ1-2|NA|TRBV7-8
CASSLGRDNYGYTF
>TRBJ2-7|NA|TRBV4-3
CASSQDRGALGYEQYF
>TRBJ1-2|NA|TRBV7-3
CASSLSGNVVNGYTF
>TRBJ1-2|NA|TRBV19
CASSIRGSSGYGYTF
>TRBJ2-5|NA|TRBV25-1
CASRAAGKATGETQYF
>TRBJ2-1|NA|TRBV19
CASSIAAGGEQFF
>TRBJ1-1|NA|TRBV6-5
CASSLQGGKNTEAFF